Described below is a single T cell receptor beta chain sequence and its context. What it recognizes is unknown. The V gene's germline CDR1 is DFQATT and CDR2 SNEGSKA (reference sequence). This CDR3 is 11 amino acids long. The V end lost 5 bases, the J end lost 0 bases, and 4 bases lay between the germline ends. This sample was included in a study of cytomegalovirus exposure and HLA in healthy donors. Findings of the study overall: Sequencing probably produced one cluster of sequence variants that were highly shared. An ancestry cluster, one associated with Asian ancestry, reportedly showed fewer N-insertions than the 666-donor mean in a later analysis. Reported results showed that the classifier diagnosed cytomegalovirus status with high specificity and sensitivity. A link between a missense DCLRE1C variant and TCR beta V- and J-gene trimming emerged from a later analysis.

With 60 Vbeta and 13 Jbeta primers, the PCR was carried out. Some clones are missing from TCRdb's copy, which holds only in-frame ones; the method was immunoSEQ multiplex PCR. The sample carries about 98,000 clones, under 75% recorded once. The chain couples TRBV20-1 to TRBJ1-1, with D unclear. The sequence was collected from a man aged 45-60 years in good health and CMV-seronegative. The sample comprised PBMCs. The CDR3 is CSADLNTEAFF. CDR3 sequence (DNA): TGCAGTGCTGACTTGAACACTGAAGCTTTCTTT.